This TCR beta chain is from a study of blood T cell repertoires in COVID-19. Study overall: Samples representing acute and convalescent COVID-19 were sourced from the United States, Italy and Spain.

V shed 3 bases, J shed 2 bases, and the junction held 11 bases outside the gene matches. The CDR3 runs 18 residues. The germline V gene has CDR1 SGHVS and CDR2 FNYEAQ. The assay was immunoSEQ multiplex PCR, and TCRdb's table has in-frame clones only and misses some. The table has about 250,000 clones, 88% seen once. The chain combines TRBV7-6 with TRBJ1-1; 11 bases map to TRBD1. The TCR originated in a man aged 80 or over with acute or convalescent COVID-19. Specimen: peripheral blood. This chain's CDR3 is CASSLDAGQGAQNTEAFF. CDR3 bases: TGTGCCAGCAGCTTGGATGCAGGACAGGGGGCGCAAAACACTGAAGCTTTCTTT.